These 15 T cell receptor beta chains came from one sample sequenced in a study of shared clonotypes between healthy human individuals. Sequencing was performed with immunoSEQ multiplex PCR; in TCRdb, only in-frame clones are kept and a portion is missing. The table lists around 500,000 clones, 76% of them singletons, with roughly 13% in the top ten. Specimen: PBMCs. The source of these receptors is a woman between 40 and 50 years old in good health. Some clones in this sample may be carry-over from other donors' samples.

This clone was picked up one time. V usage is TRBV19 and J usage is TRBJ2-3, with TRBD2 identical over 10 bases. Losses at the gene ends were 10 bases for V and 2 bases for J; bases not matched to a gene: 6. The CDR3 sequence is 14 residues long. Germline lookup yields CDR1 LNHDA and CDR2 SQIVND (reference sequence). The CDR3 loop is CATKREGITDTQYF. CDR3 sequence (DNA): TGTGCCACAAAGCGGGAGGGGATCACAGATACGCAGTATTTT.

This chain connects TRBV19 to TRBJ1-5; D possibly corresponds to TRBD1 (5 bases). V lost 3 bases to trimming and J lost 6 bases, with 12 bases between them. Germline CDR1 LNHDA, CDR2 SQIVND (reference sequence). The CDR3 contains 14 residues. In nucleotides, the CDR3 is TGTGCCAGTAGTATGGCCCTCGGGGGTCAGCCCCAGCATTTT. Encoded protein: CASSMALGGQPQHF. The full variable domain, rest sourced from reference TRBV19 and TRBJ1-5, is DGGITQSPKYLFRKEGQNVTLSCEQNLNHDAMYWYRQDPGQGLRLIYYSQIVNDFQKGDIAEGYSVSREKKESFPLTVTSAQKNPTAFYLCASSMALGGQPQHFGDGTRLSIL.

About this clone: A much more abundant neighbour one base away suggests this may be a read error. V and J are TRBV15 and TRBJ2-7; TRBD1 matches 10 bases. Germline values: CDR1 LNHNV, CDR2 YYDKDF (reference sequence). The CDR3 length is 15 residues. CDR3 DNA sequence: TGTGCCACCAGCGGAGACCAGACAGGGGGCAGAGAGCAGTACTTC. It codes for CATSGDQTGGREQYF. Looking up the rest from reference TRBV15 and TRBJ2-7 gives the full variable domain: DAMVIQNPRYQVTQFGKPVTLSCSQTLNHNVMYWYQQKSSQAPKLLFHYYDKDFNNEADTPDNFQSRRPNTSFCFLDIRSPGLGDTAMYLCATSGDQTGGREQYFGPGTRLTVT.

This clone was detected once. This chain links TRBV30 with TRBJ2-7; TRBD1 matches 9 bases. The CDR3 contains 13 residues. V shed 4 bases, J shed 5 bases, and the junction held 6 bases outside the gene matches. The V gene's germline CDR1 is GTSNPN and CDR2 SVGIG (reference sequence). This chain's CDR3 is CAWTNGQGHEQYF. The CDR3 nucleotides read TGTGCCTGGACAAATGGACAGGGGCACGAGCAGTACTTC.

The chain employs TRBV19 and TRBJ2-1; D might be TRBD1 (5 bases). Germline V lookup: CDR1 LNHDA, CDR2 SQIVND (reference sequence). Deletions cut 3 bases from V and 6 bases from J, with 12 bases between. The CDR3 runs 14 residues. CDR3 coding DNA: TGTGCCAGTAGTATTAGTTACAGGACCAATGAGCAGTTCTTC. Translated, it gives CASSISYRTNEQFF. The variable domain in full, completed from reference TRBV19 and TRBJ2-1, reads DGGITQSPKYLFRKEGQNVTLSCEQNLNHDAMYWYRQDPGQGLRLIYYSQIVNDFQKGDIAEGYSVSREKKESFPLTVTSAQKNPTAFYLCASSISYRTNEQFFGPGTRLTVL.

On this clone itself: A far larger clone lies a single base away; this is likely a read error. The gene calls are TRBV9 and TRBJ2-7, with 12 nucleotides matching TRBD2. This CDR3 contains 14 residues. Germline assignment: CDR1 SGDLS and CDR2 YYNGEE. Here the CDR3 reads CAGSPGTSGYEQYF. The CDR3 coding sequence is TGTGCCGGCAGCCCCGGGACTAGCGGGTACGAGCAGTACTTC.

The V call is TRBV30, the J call TRBJ2-7, with a tentative D call TRBD2 (5 bases). This CDR3 spans 13 amino acids. Trimming pared 0 bases from V and 5 bases from J, leaving 11 bases between. CDR1 is GTSNPN and CDR2 is SVGIG in the germline V gene (reference sequence). CDR3 in amino acids: CAWSVKAGNEQYF. As DNA, the CDR3 is TGTGCCTGGAGTGTAAAGGCGGGTAACGAGCAGTACTTC.

In DNA form, the CDR3 reads TGTGCCAGCAGCCAGACGCAAGAGACCCAGTACTTC. This codes for CASSQTQETQYF. This chain links TRBV4-2 with TRBJ2-5, with D uncertain. This CDR3 has 12 amino acids. Germline CDR1 is LGHNA and CDR2 is YNFKEQ. V lost 3 bases and J 2 bases, leaving 4 bases between the germline ends.

This chain links TRBV30 with TRBJ2-7; D remains unclear. The CDR3 sequence is 14 residues long. Trimming stripped 4 bases from V and 5 bases from J, with 18 bases between. CDR1 is GTSNPN and CDR2 is SVGIG in the germline V gene (reference sequence). CDR3 nucleotide sequence: TGTGCCTGGACCCTGGGCGGTAGCCGCCACGAGCAGTACTTC. Protein product: CAWTLGGSRHEQYF.

The chain links TRBV6-1 to TRBJ1-5, with D tentatively TRBD1 (6 bases). The CDR3 has 14 residues. V lost 7 bases and J 6 bases, leaving 16 bases between the germline ends. In germline, CDR1 is MNHNS, CDR2 SASEGT. CDR3 nucleotides: TGTGCCAGCAAGCCCAGGGGTGAAGGTCAGCCCCAGCATTTT. It specifies CASKPRGEGQPQHF.

The J gene is TRBJ1-1, the V gene TRBV29-1, with D possibly being TRBD1 (5 bases). The CDR3 length is 13 residues. Germline V lookup: CDR1 SQVTM, CDR2 ANQGSEA. V was cut by 6 bases and J by 4 bases, with 15 bases left in between. In nucleotides, the CDR3 is TGCAGCGTCGTCCTTTATACAGGCACTGAAGCTTTCTTT. Translated, it gives CSVVLYTGTEAFF.

The gene calls are TRBV19 and TRBJ2-7; tentative D call: TRBD2 (7 bases). The CDR3 contains 15 residues. Germline V gene sequence: CDR1 LNHDA, CDR2 SQIVND (reference sequence). Trimming took off 2 bases at V and 5 bases at J, with 16 bases between the two ends. In DNA, the CDR3 is TGTGCCAGTAGTATAATGGCGGGGGCGAATCACGAGCAGTACTTC. Translation: CASSIMAGANHEQYF.

The chain combines TRBV29-1 with TRBJ2-2; TRBD2 agrees at 7 bases. CDR1 and CDR2 (germline): SQVTM, ANQGSEA. V lost 7 bases and J lost 0; bases outside the gene matches: 8. The CDR3 is 15 amino acids. The CDR3 sequence: CSGAFLAANTGELFF. The DNA for the CDR3 is TGCAGCGGCGCATTTCTAGCGGCGAACACCGGGGAGCTGTTTTTT.

The rearrangement joins TRBV19 to TRBJ2-7; 9 bases are a match to TRBD1. There are 15 residues in the CDR3. With 5 bases clipped from V and 2 bases from J, the junction kept 7 bases outside the gene matches. The V gene's germline CDR1 is LNHDA and CDR2 SQIVND (reference sequence). The CDR3 reads CASSLRTGDAYEQYF. Here the CDR3 DNA reads TGTGCCAGTAGTCTGCGGACAGGGGATGCCTACGAGCAGTACTTC.

The CDR3 nucleotides are TGTGCCTGGAGCCCTTGGGACAGGGGGCCCGAGCAGTACTTC. Translated: CAWSPWDRGPEQYF. The V call is TRBV30, the J call TRBJ2-7; 12 bases fit TRBD1. V lost 3 bases to trimming and J lost 6 bases; unmatched junction nucleotides: 6. CDR1 GTSNPN and CDR2 SVGIG come from the germline V gene (reference sequence). The CDR3 is 14 residues long.